These T cell receptor beta chains were read from a single sample in a study of blood T cells in healthy people across ages. TCRdb itself ran the 5' RACE reads through MiXCR, one entry per CDR3 protein. In the table there are 450,000 to 700,000 distinct CDR3 sequences, 25% to 30% of which are singletons. The sequenced material came from blood. The receptor set was obtained from a woman aged 70-85 years in good health. Both conserved end residues are part of each CDR3. Fields, in order: V gene, J gene, CDR3 protein.

>TRBV20-1|TRBJ2-7
CSAPRVTEQYF
>TRBV5-5|TRBJ1-2
CASSLEGTRTGRYGYTF
>TRBV12-3/TRBV12-4|TRBJ2-1
CASRPGQGSSYNEQFF
>TRBV10-3|TRBJ2-7
CAISEDRVSYEQYF
>TRBV3-1|TRBJ2-5
CASSRGLAGVKEQYF
>TRBV12-5|TRBJ1-4
CASGFQGLANEKLFF
>TRBV29-1|TRBJ2-7
CSARRDRAGEQYF
>TRBV2|TRBJ1-2
CASSIRDRGVKDYGYTF
>TRBV5-4|TRBJ2-3
CASRRDGGTDTQYF
>TRBV10-3|TRBJ2-7
CAIRRQGVGSEQYF
>TRBV7-2|TRBJ2-7
CASSSGLAGGREQYF
>TRBV27|NA
CASSYKDPAVNEQFF
>TRBV7-9|TRBJ1-6
CASSLAGPLHF
>TRBV7-2|TRBJ1-2
CASSYNRKNYGYTF
>TRBV7-7|TRBJ2-3
CASSPGLAGGDTQYF
>TRBV7-2|TRBJ2-1
CASSSQSRGNEQFF
>TRBV7-2|NA
CASSVGGPEQFF
>TRBV7-2|TRBJ2-5
CASSAGLAGQETQYF
>TRBV6-6|TRBJ1-3
CASIHRTPGNTIYF
>TRBV12-3/TRBV12-4|TRBJ2-7
CASSLTDRCEQYF
>TRBV20-1|NA
CSAREGYSAGKTQYF
>TRBV20-1|TRBJ2-1
CSARGRPEQFF
>TRBV11-3|TRBJ2-5
CASSLDRLETQYF
>TRBV29-1|TRBJ2-1
CSVDSGGELGEQFF
>TRBV20-1|TRBJ2-5
CSARDYRGQETQYF
>TRBV20-1|TRBJ2-7
CSARAPSGGRGNYEQYF
>TRBV5-1|TRBJ2-1
CASSLSPAGGSSSYNEQFF
>TRBV18|TRBJ2-7
CASSPPGRVLYEQYF
>TRBV7-2|TRBJ2-3
CASSLRDSRADTQYF
>TRBV7-2|TRBJ1-3
CASSLIAGQGNTIYF
>TRBV6-1|TRBJ2-5
CASSSGYLGETQYF
>TRBV9|NA
CASSVAAGGNYEQYF
>TRBV28|TRBJ2-1
CASRTSRAGGLLSSYNEQFF
>TRBV4-1|TRBJ2-5
CASSQDFVGAGRTEQYF
>TRBV7-2|TRBJ2-5
CASSNGFGETQYF
>TRBV3-1|TRBJ2-7
CASSQSRGEQYF
>TRBV20-1|TRBJ2-3
CSARSARRAADTQYF
>TRBV20-1|TRBJ1-3
CSASHGAPNTIYF
>TRBV7-9|TRBJ1-2
CASSLAGGQGEGYTF
>TRBV15|TRBJ2-5
CATSRGLAGPIEETQYF
>TRBV7-9|TRBJ1-1
CASSSPSEGTEAFF
>TRBV10-3|TRBJ2-2
CAIRVAGPSNTGELFF
>TRBV10-3|TRBJ1-3
CAIRSRGQGPTSSGNTIYF